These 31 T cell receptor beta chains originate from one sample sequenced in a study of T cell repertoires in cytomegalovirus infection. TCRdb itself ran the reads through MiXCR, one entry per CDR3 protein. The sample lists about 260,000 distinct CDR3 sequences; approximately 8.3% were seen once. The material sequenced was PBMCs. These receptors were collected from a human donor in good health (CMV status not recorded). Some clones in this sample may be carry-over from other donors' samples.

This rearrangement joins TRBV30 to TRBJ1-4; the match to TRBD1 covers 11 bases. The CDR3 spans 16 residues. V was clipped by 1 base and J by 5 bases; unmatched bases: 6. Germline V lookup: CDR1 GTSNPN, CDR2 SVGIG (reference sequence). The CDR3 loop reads CAWSGSRTGGNEKLFF. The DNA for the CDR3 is TGTGCCTGGAGTGGGAGCCGGACAGGGGGCAATGAAAAACTGTTTTTT.

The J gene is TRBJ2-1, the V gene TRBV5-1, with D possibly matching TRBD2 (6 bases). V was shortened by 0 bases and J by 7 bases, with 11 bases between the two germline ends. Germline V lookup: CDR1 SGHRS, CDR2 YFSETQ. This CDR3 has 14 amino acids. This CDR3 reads CASSLEGAGNEQFF. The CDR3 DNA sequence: TGCGCCAGCAGCTTGGAAGGGGCGGGGAATGAGCAGTTCTTC. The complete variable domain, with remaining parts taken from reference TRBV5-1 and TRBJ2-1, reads KAGVTQTPRYLIKTRGQQVTLSCSPISGHRSVSWYQQTPGQGLQFLFEYFSETQRNKGNFPGRFSGRQFSNSRSEMNVSTLELGDSALYLCASSLEGAGNEQFFGPGTRLTVL.

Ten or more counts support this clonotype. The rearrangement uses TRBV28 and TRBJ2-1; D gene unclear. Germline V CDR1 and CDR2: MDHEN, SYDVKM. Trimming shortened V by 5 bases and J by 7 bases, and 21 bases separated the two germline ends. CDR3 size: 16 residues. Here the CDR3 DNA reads TGTGCCAGCAGTCCCCCGACAAGGACGACCATTAATGAGCAGTTCTTC. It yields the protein CASSPPTRTTINEQFF. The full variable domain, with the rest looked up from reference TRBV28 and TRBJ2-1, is DVKVTQSSRYLVKRTGEKVFLECVQDMDHENMFWYRQDPGLGLRLIYFSYDVKMKEKGDIPEGYSVSREKKERFSLILESASTNQTSMYLCASSPPTRTTINEQFFGPGTRLTVL.

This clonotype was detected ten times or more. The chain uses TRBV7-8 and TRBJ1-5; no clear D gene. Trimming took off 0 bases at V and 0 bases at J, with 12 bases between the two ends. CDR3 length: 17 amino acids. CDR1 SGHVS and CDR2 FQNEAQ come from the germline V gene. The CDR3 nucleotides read TGTGCCAGCAGCTTAGCGTGGGATCGATATAGCAATCAGCCCCAGCATTTT. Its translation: CASSLAWDRYSNQPQHF. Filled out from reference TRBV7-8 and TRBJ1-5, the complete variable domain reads GAGVSQSPRYKVAKRGQDVALRCDPISGHVSLFWYQQALGQGPEFLTYFQNEAQLDKSGLPSDRFFAERPEGSVSTLKIQRTQQEDSAVYLCASSLAWDRYSNQPQHFGDGTRLSIL.

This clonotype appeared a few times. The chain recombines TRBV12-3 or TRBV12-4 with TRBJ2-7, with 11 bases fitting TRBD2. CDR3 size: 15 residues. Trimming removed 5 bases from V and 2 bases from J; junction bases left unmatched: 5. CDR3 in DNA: TGTGCCAGCAGTACGACTAGCGGGGTTACCTACGAGCAGTACTTC. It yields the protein CASSTTSGVTYEQYF.

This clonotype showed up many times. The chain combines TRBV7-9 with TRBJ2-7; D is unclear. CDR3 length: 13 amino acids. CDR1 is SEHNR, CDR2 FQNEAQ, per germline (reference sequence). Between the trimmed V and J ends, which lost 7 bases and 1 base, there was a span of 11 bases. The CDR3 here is CASTPGLSYEQYF. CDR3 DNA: TGTGCCAGCACCCCGGGCCTTTCCTACGAGCAGTACTTC. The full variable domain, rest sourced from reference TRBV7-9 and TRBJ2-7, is DTGVSQNPRHKITKRGQNVTFRCDPISEHNRLYWYRQTLGQGPEFLTYFQNEAQLEKSRLLSDRFSAERPKGSFSTLEIQRTEQGDSAMYLCASTPGLSYEQYFGPGTRLTVT.

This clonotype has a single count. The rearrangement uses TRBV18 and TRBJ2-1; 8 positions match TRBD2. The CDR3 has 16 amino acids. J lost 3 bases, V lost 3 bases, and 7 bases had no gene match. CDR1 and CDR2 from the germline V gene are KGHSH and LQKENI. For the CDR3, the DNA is TGTGCCAGCTCACCCGGGAGGGGAGCGTTCTACAATGAGCAGTTCTTC. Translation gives CASSPGRGAFYNEQFF.

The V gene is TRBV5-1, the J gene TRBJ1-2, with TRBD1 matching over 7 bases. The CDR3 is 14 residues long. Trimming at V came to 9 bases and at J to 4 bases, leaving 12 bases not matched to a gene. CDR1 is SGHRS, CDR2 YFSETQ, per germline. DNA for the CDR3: TGCGCCACCCTTCAGGGGGGACGGACCTATGGCTACACCTTC. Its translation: CATLQGGRTYGYTF. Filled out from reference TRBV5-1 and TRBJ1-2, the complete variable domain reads KAGVTQTPRYLIKTRGQQVTLSCSPISGHRSVSWYQQTPGQGLQFLFEYFSETQRNKGNFPGRFSGRQFSNSRSEMNVSTLELGDSALYLCATLQGGRTYGYTFGSGTRLTVV.

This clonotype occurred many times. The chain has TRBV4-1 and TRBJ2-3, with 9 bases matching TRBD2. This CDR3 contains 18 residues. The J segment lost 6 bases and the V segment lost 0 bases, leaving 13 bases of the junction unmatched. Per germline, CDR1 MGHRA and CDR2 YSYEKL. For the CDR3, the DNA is TGCGCCAGCAGCCAAGAGCCAGCGGGGGGCAACCGGGGGGATACGCAGTATTTT. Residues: CASSQEPAGGNRGDTQYF.

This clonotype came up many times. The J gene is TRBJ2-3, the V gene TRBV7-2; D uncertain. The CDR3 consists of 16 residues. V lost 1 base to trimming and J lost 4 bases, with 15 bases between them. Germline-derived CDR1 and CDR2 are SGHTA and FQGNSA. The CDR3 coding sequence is TGTGCCAGCAGCTTAGATGGGTCACGATTTGCAGATACGCAGTATTTT. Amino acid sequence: CASSLDGSRFADTQYF.

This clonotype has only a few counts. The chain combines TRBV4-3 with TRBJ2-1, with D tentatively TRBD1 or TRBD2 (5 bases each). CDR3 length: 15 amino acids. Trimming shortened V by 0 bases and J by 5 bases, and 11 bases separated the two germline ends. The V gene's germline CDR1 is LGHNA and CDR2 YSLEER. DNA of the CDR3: TGCGCCAGCAGCCAAGAACCCGGGGCAAACAATGAGCAGTTCTTC. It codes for CASSQEPGANNEQFF.

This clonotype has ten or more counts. The CDR3 sequence is CASSPSPAGSSYEQYF. As DNA, the CDR3 is TGTGCCAGCAGCCCCTCCCCGGCAGGTAGCTCCTACGAGCAGTACTTC. The chain couples TRBV7-6 to TRBJ2-7; D remains ambiguous. From germline, CDR1 is SGHVS and CDR2 FNYEAQ. Trimming took off 5 bases at V and 0 bases at J, with 17 bases between the two ends. The CDR3 length is 16 residues.

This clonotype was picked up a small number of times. The CDR3 DNA is TGTGCCAGCAGCCCGCGGACTAGCGGGAGCACCGGGGAGCTGTTTTTT. It specifies CASSPRTSGSTGELFF. V and J are TRBV7-8 and TRBJ2-2, with 13 bases lining up with TRBD2. There are 16 residues in the CDR3. Germline trimming cut 5 bases from V and 4 bases from J; bases unmatched to any gene: 4. CDR1 and CDR2 (germline): SGHVS, FQNEAQ.

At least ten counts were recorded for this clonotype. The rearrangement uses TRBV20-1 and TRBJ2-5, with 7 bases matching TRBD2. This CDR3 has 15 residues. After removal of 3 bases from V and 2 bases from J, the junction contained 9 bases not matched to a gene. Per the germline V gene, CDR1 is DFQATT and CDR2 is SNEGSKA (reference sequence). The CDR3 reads CSASRLADLQETQYF. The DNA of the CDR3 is TGCAGTGCTAGTCGCCTAGCGGACTTACAAGAGACCCAGTACTTC.

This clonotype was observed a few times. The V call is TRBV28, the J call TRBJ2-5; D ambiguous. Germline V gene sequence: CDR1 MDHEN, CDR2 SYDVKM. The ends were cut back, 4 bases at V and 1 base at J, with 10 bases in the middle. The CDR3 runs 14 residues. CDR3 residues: CASSSPSGQETQYF. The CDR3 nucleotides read TGTGCCAGCAGTTCCCCCAGTGGCCAAGAGACCCAGTACTTC.

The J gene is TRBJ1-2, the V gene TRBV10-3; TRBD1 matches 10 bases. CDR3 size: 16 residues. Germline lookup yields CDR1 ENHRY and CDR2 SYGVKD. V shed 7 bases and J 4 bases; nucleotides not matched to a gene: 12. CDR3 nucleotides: TGTGCCATCAAGCCGGGACAGGGGATTCTAGGCTATGGCTACACCTTC. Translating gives CAIKPGQGILGYGYTF.

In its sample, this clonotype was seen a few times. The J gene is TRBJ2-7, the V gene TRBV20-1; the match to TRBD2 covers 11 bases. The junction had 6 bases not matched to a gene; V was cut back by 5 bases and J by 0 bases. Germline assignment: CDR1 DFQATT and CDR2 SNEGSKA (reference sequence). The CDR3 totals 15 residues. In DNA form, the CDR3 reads TGCAGTGCTGGGGGACTAGCGGTACCCTCCTACGAGCAGTACTTC. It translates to CSAGGLAVPSYEQYF.

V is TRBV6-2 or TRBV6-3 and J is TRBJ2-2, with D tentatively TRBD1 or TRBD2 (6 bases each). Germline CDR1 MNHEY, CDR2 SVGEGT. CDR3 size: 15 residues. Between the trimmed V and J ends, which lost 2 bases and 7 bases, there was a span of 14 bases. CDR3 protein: CASSYVGGGGGELFF. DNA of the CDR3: TGTGCCAGCAGTTACGTTGGAGGGGGTGGCGGGGAGCTGTTTTTT.

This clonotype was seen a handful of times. The DNA of the CDR3 is TGTGCCAGCAGTCGGATTCCGGGAGGGCGTGGGGAGACCCAGTACTTC. Encoded protein: CASSRIPGGRGETQYF. This chain uses TRBV6-1 with TRBJ2-5, with 8 nucleotides matching TRBD2. The CDR3 length is 16 residues. The junction had 13 bases not matched to a gene; V was cut back by 5 bases and J by 5 bases. Germline V gives CDR1 MNHNS, CDR2 SASEGT.

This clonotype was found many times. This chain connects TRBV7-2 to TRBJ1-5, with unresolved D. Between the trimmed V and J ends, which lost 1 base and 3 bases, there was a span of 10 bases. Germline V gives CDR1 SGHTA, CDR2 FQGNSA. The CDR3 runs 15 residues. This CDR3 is CASSLGVLSNQPQHF. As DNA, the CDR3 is TGTGCCAGCAGCTTAGGAGTTCTCTCCAATCAGCCCCAGCATTTT. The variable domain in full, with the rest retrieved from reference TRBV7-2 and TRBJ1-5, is GAGVSQSPSNKVTEKGKDVELRCDPISGHTALYWYRQSLGQGLEFLIYFQGNSAPDKSGLPSDRFSAERTGGSVSTLTIQRTQQEDSAVYLCASSLGVLSNQPQHFGDGTRLSIL.

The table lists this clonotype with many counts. The DNA of the CDR3 is TGTGCCAGCAGCTTAATGCCAGGCGGTAACACTGAAGCTTTCTTT. Translating gives CASSLMPGGNTEAFF. The J gene is TRBJ1-1, the V gene TRBV7-6; D not certain. With 2 bases removed from V and 2 bases from J, the gap between germline ends came to 12 bases. Germline CDR1 SGHVS, CDR2 FNYEAQ. CDR3 length: 15 amino acids.

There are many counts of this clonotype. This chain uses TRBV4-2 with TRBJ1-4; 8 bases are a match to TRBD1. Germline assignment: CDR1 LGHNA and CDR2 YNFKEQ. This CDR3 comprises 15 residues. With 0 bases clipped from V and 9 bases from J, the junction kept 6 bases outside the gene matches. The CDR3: CASSQDRQGNKKLFF. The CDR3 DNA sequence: TGTGCCAGCAGCCAAGACCGACAGGGGAATAAAAAACTGTTTTTT.

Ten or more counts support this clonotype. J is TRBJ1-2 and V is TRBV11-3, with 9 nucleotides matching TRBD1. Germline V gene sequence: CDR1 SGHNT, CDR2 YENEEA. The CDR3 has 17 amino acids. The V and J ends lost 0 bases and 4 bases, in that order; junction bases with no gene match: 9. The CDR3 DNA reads TGTGCCAGCAGCTTAGATCATAACAGGGGGCGAGTCTATGGCTACACCTTC. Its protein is CASSLDHNRGRVYGYTF. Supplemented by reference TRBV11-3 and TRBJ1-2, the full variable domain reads EAGVVQSPRYKIIEKKQPVAFWCNPISGHNTLYWYLQNLGQGPELLIRYENEEAVDDSQLPKDRFSAERLKGVDSTLKIQPAELGDSAVYLCASSLDHNRGRVYGYTFGSGTRLTVV.

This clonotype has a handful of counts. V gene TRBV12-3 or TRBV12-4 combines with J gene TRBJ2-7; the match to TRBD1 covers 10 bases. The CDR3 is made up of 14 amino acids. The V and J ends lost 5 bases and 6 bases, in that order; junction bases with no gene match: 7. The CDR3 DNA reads TGTGCCAGCAGTCCCGGGACAGGGGCCTCCGAGCAGTACTTC. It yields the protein CASSPGTGASEQYF.

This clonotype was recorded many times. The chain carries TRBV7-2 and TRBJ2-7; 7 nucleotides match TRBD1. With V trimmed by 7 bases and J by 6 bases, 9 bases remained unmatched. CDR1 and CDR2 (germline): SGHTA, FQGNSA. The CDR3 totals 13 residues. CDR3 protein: CASNRQAGGEQYF. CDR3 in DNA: TGTGCCAGCAACCGCCAAGCAGGGGGCGAGCAGTACTTC.

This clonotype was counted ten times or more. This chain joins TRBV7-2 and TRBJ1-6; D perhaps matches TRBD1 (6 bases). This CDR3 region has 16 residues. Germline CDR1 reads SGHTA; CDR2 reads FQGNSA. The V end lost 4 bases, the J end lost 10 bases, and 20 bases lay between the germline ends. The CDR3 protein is CASSSPGAARRSPLHF. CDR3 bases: TGTGCCAGCAGCTCTCCAGGGGCAGCGAGAAGGTCACCCCTCCACTTT.

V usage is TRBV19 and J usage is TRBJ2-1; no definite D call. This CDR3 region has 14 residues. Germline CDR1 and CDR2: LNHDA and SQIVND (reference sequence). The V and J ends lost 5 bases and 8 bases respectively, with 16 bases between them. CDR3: CASSAGWGRDEQFF. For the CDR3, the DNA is TGTGCCAGTAGTGCTGGGTGGGGTAGGGATGAGCAGTTCTTC.

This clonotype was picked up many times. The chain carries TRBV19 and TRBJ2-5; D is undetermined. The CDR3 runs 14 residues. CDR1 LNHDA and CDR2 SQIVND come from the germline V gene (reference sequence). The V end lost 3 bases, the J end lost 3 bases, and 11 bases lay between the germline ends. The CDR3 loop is CASSMSAAEETQYF. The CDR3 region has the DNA TGTGCCAGTAGTATGTCGGCAGCCGAAGAGACCCAGTACTTC.

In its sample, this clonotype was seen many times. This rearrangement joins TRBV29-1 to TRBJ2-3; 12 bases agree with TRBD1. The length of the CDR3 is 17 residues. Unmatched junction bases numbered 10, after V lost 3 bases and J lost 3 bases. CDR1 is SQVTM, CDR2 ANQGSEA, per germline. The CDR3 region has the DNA TGCAGCGTTGAGGCGCCGGGGACAGGGGGCCTTACAGATACGCAGTATTTT. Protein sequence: CSVEAPGTGGLTDTQYF.

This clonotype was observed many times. The CDR3 here is CASSPHPRGLTYNEQFF. CDR3 bases: TGTGCCAGCAGCCCACACCCCAGGGGGCTAACGTACAATGAGCAGTTCTTC. The chain employs TRBV7-3 and TRBJ2-1; 8 bases align to TRBD1. Germline V gene data show CDR1 as SGHTA and CDR2 as FQGTGA. V dropped 5 bases and J dropped 4; count of bases not matched to a gene: 13. This CDR3 contains 17 residues. The entire variable domain, with the rest obtained from reference TRBV7-3 and TRBJ2-1, is as follows: GAGVSQTPSNKVTEKGKYVELRCDPISGHTALYWYRQSLGQGPEFLIYFQGTGAADDSGLPNDRFFAVRPEGSVSTLKIQRTERGDSAVYLCASSPHPRGLTYNEQFFGPGTRLTVL.

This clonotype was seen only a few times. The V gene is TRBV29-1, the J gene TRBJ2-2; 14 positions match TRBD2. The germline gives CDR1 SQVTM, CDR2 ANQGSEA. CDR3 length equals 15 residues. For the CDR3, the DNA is TGCAGTACCACAGGACTAGCGGGAGGCACCGGGGAGCTGTTTTTT. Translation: CSTTGLAGGTGELFF.